The rows below give T cell receptor beta chains drawn from one sample of a study of radiotherapy plus CTLA-4 blockade in lung cancer. The method was immunoSEQ multiplex PCR; TCRdb's version includes in-frame clones alone and lacks a portion of them. The repertoire holds 30,000 or so clones, with 60% to 80% as singletons. The material was peripheral blood, obtained from a patient treated with radiotherapy plus ipilimumab. These receptors were obtained from a human donor with non-small cell lung cancer whose response to radiotherapy plus ipilimumab could not be evaluated. CDR3s include the opening cysteine and the closing phenylalanine or tryptophan. A D gene is named only where the DNA matches it firmly. The size field is filled for only some rows; it gives once, few, many or a size class.

size: once
J: TRBJ1-3
D: .
length: 16
V: TRBV7-4
DNA: TGTGCCAGCATTGGAGGAGAGGGCCGCTCTGGAAACACCATATATTTT
CDR3: CASIGGEGRSGNTIYF

size: .
J: TRBJ2-3
D: TRBD2
length: 16
V: TRBV4-1
DNA: TGCGCCAGCAGCCAAGGGGAAGCGGGAATCATATATACGCAGTATTTT
CDR3: CASSQGEAGIIYTQYF

size: .
J: TRBJ2-1
D: .
length: 14
V: TRBV7-7
DNA: TGTGCTAGCAGCCCTCTTCAGGGATTCAATGAGCAGTTCTTC
CDR3: CASSPLQGFNEQFF

size: once
J: TRBJ1-1
D: .
length: 16
V: TRBV11-2
DNA: TGTGCCAGCAGCTTTGGGGGCCCCAGGGTGAACACTGAAGCTTTCTTT
CDR3: CASSFGGPRVNTEAFF

size: few
J: TRBJ1-2
D: TRBD1
length: 18
V: TRBV9
DNA: TGTGCCAGCAGCCCCCATCTCGTTAGACAGGGAGCGTGGTATGGCTACACCTTC
CDR3: CASSPHLVRQGAWYGYTF

size: .
J: TRBJ2-7
D: TRBD1
length: 14
V: TRBV28
DNA: TGTGCCAGCAGTGGGACAGTAAGGACGGGCGAGCAGTACTTC
CDR3: CASSGTVRTGEQYF

size: few
J: TRBJ1-3
D: .
length: 15
V: TRBV7-9
DNA: TGTGCCAGCAGCTTAGCCCCCGTCTCTGGAAACACCATATATTTT
CDR3: CASSLAPVSGNTIYF

size: .
J: TRBJ2-1
D: TRBD1
length: 14
V: TRBV29-1
DNA: TGCAGCGTTAACACAGGGGGCTCCTACAATGAGCAGTTCTTC
CDR3: CSVNTGGSYNEQFF

size: .
J: TRBJ1-2
D: .
length: 13
V: TRBV7-2
DNA: TGTGCCAGCAGCCCTAGCCAGGTCTATGGCTACACCTTC
CDR3: CASSPSQVYGYTF

size: .
J: TRBJ1-2
D: .
length: 14
V: TRBV6-5
DNA: TGTGCCAGCAGGATCGCGGGACCTAACTATGGCTACACCTTC
CDR3: CASRIAGPNYGYTF

size: few
J: TRBJ1-4
D: .
length: 14
V: TRBV4-3
DNA: TGCGCCAGCAGCCAAGATAAATGGGCTGCGAAACTGTTTTTT
CDR3: CASSQDKWAAKLFF

size: .
J: TRBJ2-5
D: .
length: 14
V: TRBV5-1
DNA: TGCGCCAGCAGCTGGGGACTGTCGCAAGAGACCCAGTACTTC
CDR3: CASSWGLSQETQYF

size: .
J: TRBJ2-7
D: TRBD2
length: 19
V: TRBV11-2
DNA: TGTGCCAGCAGGGCCTCGGCTAGCGGTATGCGCCTTACCGACTACGAGCAGTACTTC
CDR3: CASRASASGMRLTDYEQYF

size: .
J: TRBJ1-5
D: .
length: 13
V: TRBV11-2
DNA: TGTGCCAGCAGCTACGACAGTAATCAGCCCCAGCATTTT
CDR3: CASSYDSNQPQHF

size: .
J: TRBJ1-2
D: TRBD1
length: 15
V: TRBV7-6
DNA: TGTGCCAGCAGCTTAAGGGGGACAGGGGAGGATGGCTACACCTTC
CDR3: CASSLRGTGEDGYTF

size: .
J: TRBJ1-3
D: .
length: 16
V: TRBV5-4
DNA: TGTGCCAGCAGCCCCCCCAGGGCAGACTCTGGAAACACCATATATTTT
CDR3: CASSPPRADSGNTIYF

size: once
J: TRBJ1-5
D: .
length: 12
V: TRBV6-5
DNA: TGTGCCAGCAGCGGGTTCGGTCAGCCCCAGCATTTT
CDR3: CASSGFGQPQHF

size: .
J: TRBJ2-5
D: .
length: 13
V: TRBV18
DNA: TGTGCCAGCTCTCCGGGTCAGCAAGAGACCCAGTACTTC
CDR3: CASSPGQQETQYF

size: .
J: TRBJ2-1
D: TRBD1
length: 15
V: TRBV5-1
DNA: TGCGCCAGCAGCTTGGACGGGACAGCTAACAATGAGCAGTTCTTC
CDR3: CASSLDGTANNEQFF

size: .
J: TRBJ2-1
D: TRBD2
length: 15
V: TRBV7-6
DNA: TGTGCCAGCAGCCCACCCGGCCGGACTAGCAATGAGCAGTTCTTC
CDR3: CASSPPGRTSNEQFF

size: few
J: TRBJ2-7
D: TRBD1
length: 15
V: TRBV4-3
DNA: TGCGCCAGCAGCTTGACGGGACAGGGGTCCGACGAGCAGTACTTC
CDR3: CASSLTGQGSDEQYF

size: .
J: TRBJ2-1
D: .
length: 13
V: TRBV28
DNA: TGTGCCAGCAGTTTAGGAGGCAGGAATGAGCAGTTCTTC
CDR3: CASSLGGRNEQFF

size: .
J: TRBJ2-1
D: .
length: 14
V: TRBV7-2
DNA: TGTGCCAGCAGCGCGGGACTTGCCCTGAATGGGCAGTTCTTC
CDR3: CASSAGLALNGQFF

size: .
J: TRBJ2-1
D: TRBD2
length: 15
V: TRBV6-1
DNA: TGTGCCAGCAAGCTGAGCGGGAACTCCTACAATGAGCAGTTCTTC
CDR3: CASKLSGNSYNEQFF

size: .
J: TRBJ1-2
D: TRBD1
length: 15
V: TRBV6-1
DNA: TGTGCCAGCAGTGAATCCCTAGGGGGCCGGTATGGCTACACCTTC
CDR3: CASSESLGGRYGYTF

size: .
J: TRBJ1-2
D: TRBD1
length: 16
V: TRBV5-4
DNA: TGTGCCAGCAGCTTGGCGGGACAGGGGGCCTCCTATGGCTACACCTTC
CDR3: CASSLAGQGASYGYTF

size: .
J: TRBJ2-1
D: TRBD2
length: 15
V: TRBV6-6
DNA: TGTGCCAGCAGTTACGGCCGGGGGGGAGCAAATGAGCAGTTCTTC
CDR3: CASSYGRGGANEQFF

size: .
J: TRBJ1-2
D: TRBD1
length: 16
V: TRBV7-8
DNA: TGTGCCAGCAGCTCGCCCTTGGGACAGGGAGGATATGGCTACACCTTC
CDR3: CASSSPLGQGGYGYTF